The clone carrying this TCR beta chain has only a few counts. The sample belongs to a study of esophageal squamous cell carcinoma under preoperative chemotherapy. Time point described: after preoperative PTX-NDP chemotherapy. There are 15 residues in the CDR3. The germline V gene has CDR1 MNHEY and CDR2 SMNVEV (reference sequence). One entry per CDR3 protein results from TCRdb running MiXCR on the PCR reads. Here the sample spans about 18,000 distinct CDR3 sequences, 35% to 55% being singletons. The chain is built from TRBV27 and TRBJ2-5; TRBD2 aligns across 12 bases. The DNA end is more similar to TRBJ2-7, so the J call may be wrong. Sampling took place from a patient given preoperative chemotherapy. This TCR came from a human donor with esophageal squamous cell carcinoma. The donor label of this sample is uncertain. The CDR3: CASSLRGLAGYEQYF. The CDR3 region has the DNA TGTGCCAGCAGTCTAAGGGGACTAGCGGGCTACGAGCAGTACTTC.